One and the same sample provided the 27 T cell receptor beta chains below, sequenced in a study of regulatory T cells in long-lasting Graves disease. For TCR beta, libraries came from iRepertoire HTBI primers and Arm-PCR of CDR3 regions. MiXCR, run by TCRdb on the multiplex PCR reads, gives a single entry per CDR3 protein. The sample includes over 650,000 distinct CDR3 sequences, 25% to 35% of them seen just once. The sample's time point: persistent/refractory GD, antithyroid drugs over 5 years with positive TRAb. Construction of the TCR library relied on RNA isolated from PBMCs. Sequencing was performed on peripheral blood mononuclear cells (PBMCs), taken when the disease was refractory, from a patient treated with antithyroid drugs. The receptors shown here come from a female donor with Graves disease.

For the CDR3, the DNA is TGCGCCAGCAGCTTGTCACCTACAACTAATGAAAAACTGTTTTTT. It translates to CASSLSPTTNEKLFF. This rearrangement joins TRBV5-1 to TRBJ1-4, with D unresolved. The CDR3 consists of 15 residues. Germline V gene lookup returns CDR1 SGHRS and CDR2 YFSETQ. Trimming shortened V by 1 base and J by 0 bases, and 7 bases separated the two germline ends.

This clonotype was observed a few times. The chain links TRBV3-1 to TRBJ2-7, with 7 bases that match TRBD2. Losses at the gene ends were 5 bases for V and 8 bases for J; bases not matched to a gene: 15. The CDR3 sequence is 15 residues long. The germline V gene encodes CDR1 LGHDT and CDR2 YNNKEL (reference sequence). In nucleotides, the CDR3 is TGTGCCAGCAGCTCCATGACTAGCCTGACCAACCAGCAGTACTTC. Its protein is CASSSMTSLTNQQYF.

J is TRBJ1-5 and V is TRBV12-3 or TRBV12-4, with D tentatively TRBD1 (6 bases). This CDR3 is 16 amino acids long. V was cut by 1 base and J by 5 bases, with 15 bases left in between. The CDR3 bases are TGTGCCAGCAGTTTAGGGGGGGCCCGTGTCGATCAGCCCCAGCATTTT. Translated, it gives CASSLGGARVDQPQHF.

J is TRBJ1-2 and V is TRBV7-9; D call uncertain. This CDR3 has 16 residues. Trimming shortened V by 6 bases and J by 2 bases, and 19 bases separated the two germline ends. CDR1 is SEHNR, CDR2 FQNEAQ, per germline (reference sequence). CDR3 in amino acids: CASSSPAARQNYGYTF. DNA for the CDR3: TGTGCCAGCAGTTCTCCCGCGGCGCGGCAGAACTATGGCTACACCTTC.

In this sample, this clonotype turned up once. The chain recombines TRBV20-1 with TRBJ2-5; no reliable D call. V dropped 3 bases and J dropped 4 bases, with 18 bases sitting between them. CDR3 size: 15 residues. Germline CDR1 and CDR2: DFQATT and SNEGSKA (reference sequence). CDR3 residues: CSARSQTGLVETQYF. The CDR3, as DNA: TGCAGTGCTAGGTCCCAGACCGGTTTAGTAGAGACCCAGTACTTC.

This clonotype was seen just once. The genes are TRBV19 and TRBJ2-7, with D perhaps being TRBD1 or TRBD2 (5 bases each). The V gene lost 3 bases and the J gene lost 3 bases, with 6 bases spanning the gap. The V gene's germline CDR1 is LNHDA and CDR2 SQIVND (reference sequence). The CDR3 extends over 12 amino acids. The CDR3 reads CASSMRGYEQYF. The CDR3 DNA sequence: TGTGCCAGTAGTATGAGGGGCTACGAGCAGTACTTC.

This chain joins TRBV20-1 and TRBJ2-5, with D perhaps TRBD1 or TRBD2 (5 bases each). CDR3 size: 16 residues. Germline V lookup: CDR1 DFQATT, CDR2 SNEGSKA (reference sequence). The germline V and J ends were trimmed by 6 bases and 5 bases, with 25 bases remaining between them. CDR3: CSARRAGTVGMETQYF. In nucleotides, the CDR3 is TGCAGTGCCAGAAGGGCCGGGACGGTCGGGATGGAGACCCAGTACTTC.

This clonotype was found many times. This rearrangement joins TRBV11-2 to TRBJ2-5, with TRBD2 matching over 10 bases. CDR3 length: 16 amino acids. Per germline, CDR1 SGHAT and CDR2 FQNNGV. With 1 base clipped from V and 5 bases from J, the junction kept 7 bases outside the gene matches. CDR3 sequence: CASSLGASGSWETQYF. CDR3 nucleotides: TGTGCCAGCAGCTTAGGGGCTAGCGGGAGTTGGGAGACCCAGTACTTC.

The chain is built from TRBV3-1 and TRBJ2-1; 15 bases are shared with TRBD2. The germline gives CDR1 LGHDT, CDR2 YNNKEL (reference sequence). CDR3 length: 17 amino acids. V gave up 1 base and J gave up 7 bases; unmatched junction bases: 5. CDR3 bases: TGTGCCAGCAGCCAAGCATTGGGACTAGCGGGAGGTAATGAGCAGTTCTTC. It translates to CASSQALGLAGGNEQFF.

The chain recombines TRBV20-1 with TRBJ1-6; 10 bases line up with TRBD1. CDR1 and CDR2 from the germline V gene are DFQATT and SNEGSKA (reference sequence). CDR3 length equals 15 residues. V dropped 1 base and J dropped 9; count of bases not matched to a gene: 6. Here the CDR3 reads CSARGQGARVSPLHF. In nucleotides, the CDR3 is TGCAGTGCTAGAGGACAGGGGGCGAGGGTTTCACCCCTCCACTTT.

As concerns this clonotype: Given a much more abundant clone one base away, this may be a read error. The chain recombines TRBV11-2 with TRBJ2-4; the D gene is possibly TRBD1 (5 bases). This CDR3 has 17 amino acids. The germline CDR1 and CDR2 sequences are SGHAT and FQNNGV. CDR3: CASSLNHDSTAKNIQCF. The CDR3 nucleotides are TGTGCCAGCAGCTTAAACCACGATTCGACAGCCAAAAACATTCAGTGCTTC.

This clonotype was observed a few times. The chain recombines TRBV11-2 with TRBJ1-2, with D possibly TRBD1 on 6 matching bases. Trimming removed 3 bases from V and 3 bases from J, with 11 bases in between. CDR3 length equals 14 residues. Germline V lookup: CDR1 SGHAT, CDR2 FQNNGV. The CDR3 is CASSFLGAYYGYTF. CDR3 coding DNA: TGTGCCAGCAGCTTTCTGGGGGCCTACTATGGCTACACCTTC.

This clonotype was picked up a small number of times. The chain links TRBV7-7 to TRBJ2-5; TRBD2 agrees at 7 bases. V shed 4 bases, J shed 2 bases, and the junction held 7 bases outside the gene matches. CDR1 is SSHAT and CDR2 is FNYEAQ in the germline V gene (reference sequence). The CDR3 length is 15 residues. This CDR3 is CASSSELAYQETQYF. The CDR3, as DNA: TGTGCCAGCAGCTCAGAACTAGCGTATCAAGAGACCCAGTACTTC.

This clonotype was counted ten times or more. This chain joins TRBV12-3 or TRBV12-4 and TRBJ2-5; TRBD2 matches 7 bases. V dropped 3 bases and J dropped 0; count of bases not matched to a gene: 4. The CDR3 has 15 amino acids. The CDR3 is CASSFQREYQETQYF. CDR3 DNA: TGTGCCAGCAGTTTCCAGCGGGAATACCAAGAGACCCAGTACTTC.

The chain has TRBV19 and TRBJ1-5, with D perhaps TRBD1 (5 bases). The CDR3 spans 17 residues. Trimming removed 3 bases at V and 4 bases at J, with 19 bases between. Germline V gene lookup returns CDR1 LNHDA and CDR2 SQIVND (reference sequence). In DNA, the CDR3 is TGTGCCAGTAGTATGGGGCAAGATGGGGCCTATAATCAGCCCCAGCATTTT. Its protein is CASSMGQDGAYNQPQHF.

The J gene is TRBJ1-5, the V gene TRBV5-6, with D hard to call. Germline V gene data show CDR1 as SGHDT and CDR2 as YYEEEE. The CDR3 sequence is 14 residues long. The V end lost 4 bases, the J end lost 4 bases, and 12 bases lay between the germline ends. The CDR3 sequence is CASSRAVGNQPQHF. The CDR3 coding sequence is TGTGCCAGCAGCCGCGCCGTGGGGAATCAGCCCCAGCATTTT.

CDR3 nucleotide sequence: TGCAGTGCCATCGACGGTACAACTAATGAAAAACTGTTTTTT. It codes for CSAIDGTTNEKLFF. This chain links TRBV20-1 with TRBJ1-4; no firm D call. The germline gives CDR1 DFQATT, CDR2 SNEGSKA (reference sequence). Trimming stripped 6 bases from V and 0 bases from J, with 11 bases between. The CDR3 is 14 amino acids.

The V gene is TRBV29-1, the J gene TRBJ2-5, with 9 bases that match TRBD2. This CDR3 has 16 residues. CDR1 SQVTM and CDR2 ANQGSEA come from the germline V gene. V trimming: 0 bases; J trimming: 5 bases; junction bases outside the gene matches: 10. DNA of the CDR3: TGCAGCGTTGAAGAATTTGATCTAGCGGGAAAGGAGACCCAGTACTTC. Amino acids: CSVEEFDLAGKETQYF.

The rearrangement uses TRBV7-2 and TRBJ1-4, with D hard to call. Germline loops: CDR1 SGHTA, CDR2 FQGNSA. Trimming took 1 base from V and 3 from J, leaving 9 bases between them. The length of the CDR3 is 15 residues. The CDR3 loop reads CASSLVRVANEKLFF. The CDR3 nucleotides read TGTGCCAGCAGCTTAGTACGGGTAGCTAATGAAAAACTGTTTTTT.

This clonotype has only a few counts. The chain employs TRBV6-1 and TRBJ1-2; no firm D call. The CDR3 spans 12 residues. The germline CDR1 and CDR2 sequences are MNHNS and SASEGT. The V gene lost 6 bases and the J gene lost 6 bases, with 11 bases spanning the gap. The CDR3 spells CASSPRRDGYTF. The DNA for the CDR3 is TGTGCCAGCAGCCCCCGGAGAGATGGCTACACCTTC.

The chain employs TRBV5-1 and TRBJ2-5; 7 nucleotides align to TRBD1. The CDR3 is 15 residues long. J was trimmed by 2 bases and V by 4 bases; bases with no gene match: 8. Germline loops: CDR1 SGHRS, CDR2 YFSETQ. CDR3 in DNA: TGCGCCAGCAGCAAGGAAACGGACAGGCAAGAGACCCAGTACTTC. It yields the protein CASSKETDRQETQYF.

This clonotype was seen a handful of times. This chain joins TRBV6-2 or TRBV6-3 and TRBJ1-1; TRBD1 is a possible D gene (6 bases). The length of the CDR3 is 15 residues. CDR1 and CDR2 from the germline V gene are MNHEY and SVGEGT. V lost 7 bases and J lost 4, with 19 bases in between. CDR3 sequence: CASIRNIDRPTEAFF. DNA of the CDR3: TGTGCCAGCATCCGCAACATAGACAGGCCCACTGAAGCTTTCTTT.

The V gene is TRBV7-6, the J gene TRBJ2-7; D is possibly TRBD1 or TRBD2 (6 bases each). CDR3 length: 15 residues. Deletions cut 0 bases from V and 6 bases from J, with 15 bases between. The germline CDR1 and CDR2 sequences are SGHVS and FNYEAQ. Here the CDR3 reads CASSLAVGGQPEQYF. The DNA for the CDR3 is TGTGCCAGCAGCTTAGCCGTCGGGGGCCAACCCGAGCAGTACTTC. Together with reference TRBV7-6 and TRBJ2-7, the CDR3 gives the full variable domain: GAGVSQSPRYKVTKRGQDVALRCDPISGHVSLYWYRQALGQGPEFLTYFNYEAQQDKSGLPNDRFSAERPEGSISTLTIQRTEQRDSAMYRCASSLAVGGQPEQYFGPGTRLTVT.

The gene calls are TRBV29-1 and TRBJ1-1; the match to TRBD1 covers 7 bases. Losses at the gene ends were 7 bases for V and 1 base for J; bases not matched to a gene: 9. The CDR3 length is 14 residues. Germline loops: CDR1 SQVTM, CDR2 ANQGSEA. CDR3 bases: TGCAGCGCGGCAGCCGGGACAGCGAACACTGAAGCTTTCTTT. Residues: CSAAAGTANTEAFF.

The sample holds a few counts of this clonotype. The gene calls are TRBV7-2 and TRBJ1-4; D is perhaps TRBD1 (5 bases). Trimming shortened V by 2 bases and J by 4 bases, and 11 bases separated the two germline ends. The germline CDR1 and CDR2 sequences are SGHTA and FQGNSA. The CDR3 consists of 15 residues. CDR3 loop: CASSLRGRDNEKLFF. The CDR3 DNA sequence: TGTGCCAGCAGCTTACGAGGCAGGGATAATGAAAAACTGTTTTTT.

The chain employs TRBV5-1 and TRBJ1-2; unclear D gene. Trimming removed 2 bases from V and 4 bases from J, with 15 bases in between. The CDR3 contains 15 residues. The germline CDR1 and CDR2 sequences are SGHRS and YFSETQ. The CDR3 bases are TGCGCCAGCAGCTTAGCGGAACGGGCCCTCTATGGCTACACCTTC. It yields the protein CASSLAERALYGYTF.

This clonotype occurred a few times. The J gene is TRBJ1-4, the V gene TRBV2; D is perhaps TRBD1 (6 bases). The length of the CDR3 is 15 residues. V lost 4 bases, J lost 3 bases, and 12 bases lay in between. Per germline, CDR1 SNHLY and CDR2 FYNNEI. The CDR3 region is CASSALQGANEKLFF. The CDR3 nucleotides read TGTGCCAGCAGTGCCCTACAGGGAGCTAATGAAAAACTGTTTTTT.